Below are 2 T cell receptor beta chains sequenced from a single sample in a study of blood T cell repertoires in COVID-19. The method was immunoSEQ multiplex PCR; TCRdb's version includes in-frame clones alone and lacks a portion of them. Counted here are approximately 140,000 clones, 87% occurring once; the ten biggest clones make up 3.5% to 5%. Sample: peripheral blood. Receptors were obtained from a woman aged 55-70 years with active or convalescent COVID-19.

The V call is TRBV30, the J call TRBJ1-2; TRBD1 matches at 8 bases. CDR3 length: 14 residues. Germline CDR1 GTSNPN, CDR2 SVGIG (reference sequence). With 0 bases clipped from V and 3 bases from J, the junction kept 3 bases outside the gene matches. The CDR3 coding sequence is TGTGCCTGGAGTGTACAGGGGGGTCACTATGGCTACACCTTC. This translates into CAWSVQGGHYGYTF.

The chain uses TRBV5-4 and TRBJ2-3, with 11 bases that match TRBD2. J lost 5 bases, V lost 5 bases, and 4 bases had no gene match. Germline V lookup: CDR1 SGHNT, CDR2 YYREEE (reference sequence). This CDR3 is built from 14 residues. CDR3 DNA sequence: TGTGCCAGCAGGCTAGCGGGGGGAAGAGATACGCAGTATTTT. Protein product: CASRLAGGRDTQYF.